The 15 T cell receptor beta chains presented below share a single source sample, sequenced in a study of CD8+ T cells in alopecia areata. The treatment: oral pan-JAK inhibitor, 5-10 mg twice daily. Extraction and reverse transcription of RNA yielded cDNA as the sequencing template. Data came from immunoSEQ multiplex PCR; TCRdb stores just in-frame clones and leaves some out. Among about 190,000 clones, around 60% were seen once, and the ten largest hold approximately 0.7%. This specimen was CD4+ T cells sorted from blood, taken at week 4, from a patient treated with tofacitinib. Receptor source: a human donor with alopecia areata.

The genes are TRBV7-2 and TRBJ1-5; D is undetermined. The CDR3 runs 15 residues. Trimming shortened V by 2 bases and J by 2 bases, and 10 bases separated the two germline ends. From germline, CDR1 is SGHTA and CDR2 FQGNSA. CDR3 protein: CASSLQGQGNQPQHF. CDR3 DNA: TGTGCCAGCAGCTTACAAGGGCAGGGCAATCAGCCCCAGCATTTT.

This clone was picked up a small number of times. The rearrangement joins TRBV11-2 to TRBJ2-3, with TRBD1 as a possible D gene (7 bases). Trimming left V 6 bases short and J 4 bases short, with 14 bases between. CDR1 SGHAT and CDR2 FQNNGV come from the germline V gene. This CDR3 comprises 14 residues. CDR3 in DNA: TGTGCCAGCAGGGGGGGACAGCGAGCAGATACGCAGTATTTT. The encoded protein is CASRGGQRADTQYF.

The J gene is TRBJ2-7, the V gene TRBV6-1; a weak D match, TRBD1 (5 bases). The length of the CDR3 is 14 residues. Trimming shortened V by 8 bases and J by 3 bases, and 17 bases separated the two germline ends. The V gene's germline CDR1 is MNHNS and CDR2 SASEGT. CDR3 in amino acids: CASGQGWKDYEQYF. The CDR3 nucleotides read TGTGCCAGCGGGCAGGGCTGGAAAGACTACGAGCAGTACTTC.

The V call is TRBV2, the J call TRBJ1-5; D is uncertain. Germline V lookup: CDR1 SNHLY, CDR2 FYNNEI. The CDR3 length is 18 residues. The V end was cut by 4 bases, the J end by 1 base, with 20 bases between. CDR3 coding DNA: TGTGCCAGCAGTGTTCACGGGAGGCTGTGGATGAGCAATCAGCCCCAGCATTTT. Protein sequence: CASSVHGRLWMSNQPQHF.

This clone was observed once. This sequence joins TRBV9 and TRBJ1-1; possible D gene TRBD1, 6 bases. Germline V gene data show CDR1 as SGDLS and CDR2 as YYNGEE. Between the trimmed V and J ends, which lost 3 bases and 6 bases, there was a span of 12 bases. The CDR3 is 13 residues long. In nucleotides, the CDR3 is TGTGCCAGCAGCGCCACAGGGAGCGCTGAAGCTTTCTTT. It is translated as CASSATGSAEAFF.

This clone was picked up one time. Compared with germline, one end of the junction differs, possibly owing to a read error. DNA for the CDR3: TGCAGCGTAGAAGGGACAGGGCGACCCACCGGGGAGCTGTTTTTT. It codes for CSVEGTGRPTGELFF. The chain links TRBV29-1 to TRBJ2-2; 9 positions match TRBD1. The germline V gene has CDR1 SQVTM and CDR2 ANQGSEA. The CDR3 covers 15 residues.

This clone was picked up a small number of times. One end of the junction is discordant with germline, which a read error may explain. The rearrangement joins TRBV6-5 to TRBJ2-5; possible D gene TRBD2, 5 bases. Per the germline V gene, CDR1 is MNHEY and CDR2 is SVGAGI. This CDR3 is 13 amino acids long. This CDR3 reads CASSYLLHGKKNF. Written as DNA, the CDR3 is TGTGCCAGCAGTTACCTATTACACGGGAAGAAGAACTTC.

This chain joins TRBV2 and TRBJ2-3; D is uncertain. This CDR3 comprises 12 residues. Germline V gives CDR1 SNHLY, CDR2 FYNNEI. With 4 bases removed from V and 6 bases from J, the gap between germline ends came to 8 bases. The CDR3 region is CASSGNSDTQYF. In DNA form, the CDR3 reads TGTGCCAGCAGTGGAAACTCGGATACGCAGTATTTT.

The J gene is TRBJ2-3, the V gene TRBV29-1; 10 bases align to TRBD1. Trimming took 7 bases from V and 4 from J; bases not matched to a gene: 11. CDR1 and CDR2 from the germline V gene are SQVTM and ANQGSEA. This CDR3 region has 15 residues. The CDR3 sequence: CSADRDRGRADTQYF. CDR3 sequence (DNA): TGCAGCGCTGACCGGGACAGGGGTCGTGCAGATACGCAGTATTTT.

The chain carries TRBV25-1 and TRBJ2-6, with D unresolved. There are 14 residues in the CDR3. Trimming left V 3 bases short and J 7 bases short, with 10 bases between. Germline V lookup: CDR1 MGHDK, CDR2 SYGVNS. This chain's CDR3 is CASSDFGTANVLTF. The CDR3 bases are TGTGCCAGCAGTGACTTTGGCACCGCCAACGTCCTGACTTTC.

The chain uses TRBV10-3 and TRBJ2-3; 7 positions match TRBD1. CDR3 size: 14 residues. In germline, CDR1 is ENHRY, CDR2 SYGVKD. With V trimmed by 7 bases and J by 4 bases, 8 bases remained unmatched. Here the CDR3 reads CAITRDSASDTQYF. CDR3 DNA sequence: TGTGCCATCACCAGGGACAGCGCATCAGATACGCAGTATTTT.

This clone is a singleton in its sample. The chain is built from TRBV29-1 and TRBJ2-5; 16 bases map to TRBD2. CDR1 SQVTM and CDR2 ANQGSEA come from the germline V gene. The CDR3 consists of 17 residues. V lost 6 bases and J lost 4; bases outside the gene matches: 11. The chain's CDR3 is CSVRGLAGGPVRETQYF. CDR3 bases: TGCAGCGTGCGGGGACTAGCGGGAGGGCCGGTCCGAGAGACCCAGTACTTC.

This clone was observed a few times. The chain carries TRBV25-1 and TRBJ1-2, with D unclear. The germline V gene has CDR1 MGHDK and CDR2 SYGVNS. The CDR3 runs to 13 residues. V was shortened by 3 bases and J by 1 base, with 6 bases between the two germline ends. CDR3: CASSDAGNYGYTF. The CDR3 nucleotides read TGTGCCAGCAGTGACGCGGGTAACTATGGCTACACCTTC.

This clone was found a few times. The rearrangement uses TRBV9 and TRBJ2-4, with unresolved D. From germline, CDR1 is SGDLS and CDR2 YYNGEE. This CDR3 has 12 amino acids. V lost 3 bases and J lost 8, with 9 bases in between. The CDR3 loop is CASSADEYIQYF. CDR3 in DNA: TGTGCCAGCAGCGCGGACGAGTACATTCAGTACTTC.

This clone appeared a few times. The chain couples TRBV5-4 to TRBJ2-7; TRBD2 matches 7 bases. The CDR3 length is 13 residues. Germline CDR1 SGHNT, CDR2 YYREEE (reference sequence). Unmatched junction bases numbered 7, after V lost 5 bases and J lost 5 bases. The CDR3, as DNA: TGTGCCAGCAGGGTAGCGGGTAGAAACGAGCAGTACTTC. Translation gives CASRVAGRNEQYF.